This paragraph reports one T cell receptor beta chain. Its antigen is currently unknown. Repertoires were generated with immunoSEQ multiplex PCR, while TCRdb's copy carries only in-frame clones and drops some. The sample lists 2.5 million or so clones; approximately 94% were seen once. This sample stems from a study of shared clonotypes between healthy human individuals. Whole-study context: Each donor's CD8 memory used one plate, CD8 naive two, each CD4 subset three.

General study points: It was only blood that was sampled, and tissue repertoires likely differ.

Germline loops: CDR1 MDHEN, CDR2 SYDVKM. Trimming removed 8 bases from V and 6 bases from J, with 11 bases in between. The CDR3 is 11 amino acids. A CD45RA-negative memory subset and a CD45RA+ naive subset were separated from the CD4+ cells. Sequencing was done on a sample of naive CD4+ T cells sorted from blood. The subset here: CD45RA+ positively selected. The receptor's source is a man between 18 and 29 years old in good health. J is TRBJ2-7 and V is TRBV28; no firm D call. This chain's CDR3 is CASEGPTEQYF. Written as DNA, the CDR3 is TGTGCCAGCGAAGGACCGACCGAGCAGTACTTC.